A selection of T cell receptor beta chains follows, all from one sample in a study of T cells in Graves' hyperthyroidism and ophthalmopathy. TCRdb reprocessed the multiplex PCR reads with MiXCR, giving one entry per CDR3 protein. The sample consists of about half a million distinct CDR3 sequences, less than 20% of them appearing once. The specimen was blood. The receptors were sampled from a man in his forties with Graves' ophthalmopathy. CDR3s include the opening cysteine and the closing phenylalanine or tryptophan. D genes are given only for firm matches. Only part of the rows carry a size: once, few, many, or a class if the clone is expanded.

j_gene	v_gene	abundance	d_gene	len	CDR3aa	CDR3nt
TRBJ2-1	TRBV11-2	many	-	13	CASSLDPGNEQFF	TGTGCCAGCAGCTTAGATCCTGGCAATGAGCAGTTCTTC
TRBJ2-5	TRBV20-1	many	-	10	CSAWRETQYF	TGCAGTGCTTGGAGGGAGACCCAGTACTTC
TRBJ1-1	TRBV18	-	TRBD1	18	CASSPPHRTGYDWTEAFF	TGTGCCAGCTCACCACCTCATAGGACAGGCTACGACTGGACTGAAGCTTTCTTT
TRBJ2-2	TRBV5-1	-	-	13	CASSRGEGIGLFF	TGCGCCAGCAGCAGGGGCGAGGGGATAGGGCTGTTTTTT
TRBJ1-2	TRBV12-3/TRBV12-4	few	-	11	CASRISGGYTF	TGTGCCAGCAGAATAAGTGGTGGCTACACCTTC
TRBJ2-1	TRBV6-2/TRBV6-3	-	TRBD2	16	CASKYGLAGVLDEQFF	TGTGCCAGCAAGTACGGACTAGCGGGAGTTTTGGATGAGCAGTTCTTC
TRBJ1-6	TRBV7-3	-	TRBD1	14	CASSAGQGESPLHF	TGTGCCAGCAGCGCGGGACAGGGAGAGTCACCCCTCCACTTT
TRBJ1-1	TRBV18	many	-	13	CASSTKPVTEAFF	TGTGCCAGCTCAACAAAACCGGTCACTGAAGCTTTCTTT
TRBJ1-1	TRBV7-8	many	-	15	CASSPTGTLNTEAFF	TGTGCCAGCAGTCCAACCGGGACACTGAACACTGAAGCTTTCTTT
TRBJ2-5	TRBV3-1	-	TRBD2	16	CASSRLAGGPQETQYF	TGTGCCAGCAGCCGACTAGCGGGAGGGCCTCAGGAGACCCAGTACTTC
TRBJ2-5	TRBV12-3/TRBV12-4	few	-	14	CASSLAGYGETQYF	TGTGCCAGCAGTTTAGCGGGGTACGGGGAGACCCAGTACTTC
TRBJ1-6	TRBV30	few	-	15	CAWSARQGPNSPLHF	TGTGCCTGGAGTGCCCGTCAGGGGCCCAATTCACCCCTCCACTTT
TRBJ1-1	TRBV6-2/TRBV6-3	-	-	14	CASSLPRAAGEAFF	TGTGCCAGCAGTCTTCCGAGGGCCGCCGGTGAAGCTTTCTTT
TRBJ2-1	TRBV9	-	-	18	CASSVADQFSSSYNEQFF	TGTGCCAGCAGCGTAGCGGATCAGTTTTCGAGCTCCTACAATGAGCAGTTCTTC
TRBJ1-6	TRBV13	-	-	12	CATSRTNSPLHF	TGTGCCACCAGCCGGACAAATTCACCCCTCCACTTT
TRBJ1-3	TRBV9	-	-	18	CASSVGAVKLDSGNTIYF	TGTGCCAGCAGCGTAGGGGCGGTGAAACTCGACTCTGGAAACACCATATATTTT
TRBJ2-3	TRBV7-4	many	TRBD2	17	CASSPGTSGVSTDTQYF	TGTGCCAGCAGCCCAGGGACTAGCGGGGTTAGCACAGATACGCAGTATTTT
TRBJ2-4	TRBV27	-	-	16	CASSTRSGPAKNIQYF	TGTGCCAGCAGTACCCGTTCGGGGCCAGCCAAAAACATTCAGTACTTC
TRBJ2-1	TRBV20-1	many	TRBD2	16	CSATPIAGSSYNEQFF	TGCAGTGCTACCCCTATAGCGGGGAGCTCCTACAATGAGCAGTTCTTC
TRBJ2-3	TRBV11-3	many	-	15	CASSLGRGFTDTQYF	TGTGCCAGCAGCTTAGGACGGGGATTCACAGATACGCAGTATTTT
TRBJ2-3	TRBV12-3/TRBV12-4	many	TRBD2	16	CASSSWTSGFVDTQYF	TGTGCCAGCAGTTCTTGGACTAGCGGGTTTGTGGATACGCAGTATTTT
TRBJ1-1	TRBV6-2/TRBV6-3	many	TRBD1	17	CASSYSTGDPMNTEAFF	TGTGCCAGCAGTTACAGCACAGGGGATCCGATGAACACTGAAGCTTTCTTT
TRBJ2-3	TRBV5-1	few	TRBD2	19	CASRLAGGRIRPGTDTQYF	TGCGCCAGCAGACTAGCGGGGGGGCGTATTCGCCCAGGCACAGATACGCAGTATTTT
TRBJ1-2	TRBV5-1	many	-	13	CASSAEGNYGYTF	TGCGCCAGCAGCGCCGAGGGTAACTATGGCTACACCTTC
TRBJ2-1	TRBV11-1	-	TRBD2	16	CASSYRSGASYNEQFF	TGTGCCAGCAGCTACCGTAGCGGGGCCTCCTACAATGAGCAGTTCTTC
TRBJ2-3	TRBV20-1	few	TRBD2	16	CSAPPREGSDLDTQYF	TGCAGTGCCCCCCCGCGGGAGGGAAGTGATTTGGATACGCAGTATTTT
TRBJ2-2	TRBV19	-	TRBD1	14	CASIGTGRTGELFF	TGTGCCAGCATAGGGACAGGGCGAACCGGGGAGCTGTTTTTT
TRBJ1-2	TRBV2	-	-	15	CAIQCPDRLDYGYTF	TGTGCCATCCAATGCCCAGACAGGTTGGACTATGGCTACACCTTC
TRBJ1-1	TRBV5-1	many	TRBD1	15	CASSLRQGAGTEAFF	TGCGCCAGCAGCTTGAGACAGGGGGCGGGCACTGAAGCTTTCTTT
TRBJ2-1	TRBV7-2	many	TRBD2	16	CASSQITGTIYNEQFF	TGTGCCAGCAGCCAAATTACCGGGACTATCTACAATGAGCAGTTCTTC
TRBJ2-7	TRBV29-1	few	-	12	CSVERENYEQYF	TGCAGCGTTGAAAGGGAGAACTACGAGCAGTACTTC
TRBJ2-5	TRBV18	-	-	14	CASSPRQIQETQYF	TGTGCCAGCTCACCTCGACAGATCCAAGAGACCCAGTACTTC
TRBJ2-5	TRBV10-3	few	TRBD2	13	CATQLAGGETQYF	TGTGCCACGCAACTAGCGGGAGGTGAGACCCAGTACTTC
TRBJ1-2	TRBV27	few	-	14	CASSPGQLNYGYTF	TGTGCCAGCAGCCCGGGACAACTTAACTATGGCTACACCTTC
TRBJ1-5	TRBV30	many	-	15	CAWSVLGVGHQPQHF	TGTGCCTGGAGTGTACTGGGAGTAGGCCATCAGCCCCAGCATTTT
TRBJ2-3	TRBV5-6	-	-	15	CVSSSDLTSTDTQYF	TGTGTCAGCAGCTCGGACCTAACTAGCACAGATACGCAGTATTTT